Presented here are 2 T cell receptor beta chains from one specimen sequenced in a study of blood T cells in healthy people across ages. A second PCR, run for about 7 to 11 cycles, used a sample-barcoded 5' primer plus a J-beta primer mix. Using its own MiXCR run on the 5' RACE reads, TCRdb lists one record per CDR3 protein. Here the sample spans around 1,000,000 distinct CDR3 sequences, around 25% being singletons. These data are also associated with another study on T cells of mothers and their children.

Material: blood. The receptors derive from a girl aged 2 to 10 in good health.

The CDR3 loop reads CASREALSYEQYF. CDR3 DNA: TGCGCCAGCAGAGAAGCGCTCTCCTACGAGCAGTACTTC. This rearrangement joins TRBV5-1 to TRBJ2-1; the D is unclear. The tail of the sequence fits TRBJ2-7 better, so the J call may be wrong. The CDR3 runs 13 residues. The V gene's germline CDR1 is SGHRS and CDR2 YFSETQ.

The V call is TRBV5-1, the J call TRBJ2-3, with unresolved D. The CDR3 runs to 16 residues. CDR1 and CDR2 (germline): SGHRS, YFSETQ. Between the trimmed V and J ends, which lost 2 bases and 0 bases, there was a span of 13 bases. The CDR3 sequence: CASSFLPTVSTDTQYF. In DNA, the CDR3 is TGCGCCAGCAGCTTCCTCCCTACCGTTAGCACAGATACGCAGTATTTT.